These 3 T cell receptor beta chains were sequenced from one sample in a study of shared clonotypes between healthy human individuals. Sequenced by immunoSEQ multiplex PCR; TCRdb stores in-frame clones only, minus some. The sample records hundreds of thousands of clones, 90% to 97% being singletons. CD45RO-negative, CCR7-positively selected cells formed the naive CD8 fraction, excluding terminally differentiated effector memory CD45RA+ cells. Input material: naive CD8+ T cells sorted from blood. These receptors were collected from a woman aged 30 to 39 in good health.

This chain links TRBV28 with TRBJ1-5; D unresolved. Germline V gives CDR1 MDHEN, CDR2 SYDVKM. The ends were cut back, 6 bases at V and 2 bases at J, with 5 bases in the middle. The CDR3 sequence is 12 residues long. The CDR3 DNA reads TGTGCCAGCAGAAGTGGCAATCAGCCCCAGCATTTT. Translation gives CASRSGNQPQHF.

The chain carries TRBV9 and TRBJ1-1, with 8 bases aligning to TRBD1. With V trimmed by 3 bases and J by 7 bases, 5 bases remained unmatched. The CDR3 has 13 residues. Germline V lookup: CDR1 SGDLS, CDR2 YYNGEE. CDR3 DNA sequence: TGTGCCAGCAGCGGGGGACAGGACCTTGAAGCTTTCTTT. Its translation is CASSGGQDLEAFF.

The V and J genes are TRBV29-1 and TRBJ2-1; the D is unclear. Per the germline V gene, CDR1 is SQVTM and CDR2 is ANQGSEA. CDR3 length equals 16 residues. Trimming stripped 2 bases from V and 0 bases from J, with 14 bases between. The CDR3 spells CSVELSDHSSYNEQFF. For the CDR3, the DNA is TGCAGCGTTGAATTAAGCGATCACAGCTCCTACAATGAGCAGTTCTTC.